What follows are 13 T cell receptor beta chains derived from one specimen sequenced in a study of cytomegalovirus exposure and HLA in healthy donors. With 60 Vbeta and 13 Jbeta primers, the PCR was carried out. The data were produced by immunoSEQ multiplex PCR, yet TCRdb's version contains in-frame clones alone and is incomplete. The sample consists of 200,000 to 250,000 clones, roughly 82% of them appearing once. Input material: PBMCs. The source of these receptors is a woman aged 35 to 49 in good health and CMV-seropositive.

J is TRBJ2-1 and V is TRBV11-2; TRBD2 matches at 7 bases. Trimming took 4 bases from V and 9 from J; bases not matched to a gene: 9. The CDR3 is made up of 14 amino acids. CDR1 SGHAT and CDR2 FQNNGV come from the germline V gene. In nucleotides, the CDR3 is TGTGCCAGCAGCTCCCTGGGCGGGAGAAGTGAGCAGTTCTTC. Its translation is CASSSLGGRSEQFF.

This rearrangement joins TRBV19 to TRBJ2-2, with 9 bases identical to TRBD1. Germline CDR1 is LNHDA and CDR2 is SQIVND (reference sequence). V dropped 6 bases and J dropped 7; count of bases not matched to a gene: 6. The CDR3 totals 14 residues. The CDR3 here is CASSPGTGIGELFF. As DNA, the CDR3 is TGTGCCAGTAGCCCCGGGACAGGGATCGGGGAGCTGTTTTTT.

This chain joins TRBV28 and TRBJ1-2; 9 bases fit TRBD1. Germline CDR1 MDHEN, CDR2 SYDVKM. The CDR3 is made up of 17 amino acids. Losses at the gene ends were 6 bases for V and 0 bases for J; bases not matched to a gene: 11. The CDR3 loop is CASSAPPGQGANYGYTF. The CDR3 nucleotides are TGTGCCAGCAGCGCGCCCCCGGGACAGGGAGCTAACTATGGCTACACCTTC.

CDR3 protein: CASGPDRNNSPLHF. CDR3 sequence (DNA): TGTGCCAGCGGACCGGACAGAAACAATTCACCCCTCCACTTT. The chain couples TRBV2 to TRBJ1-6, with D perhaps matching TRBD1 (6 bases). The CDR3 contains 14 residues. Germline loops: CDR1 SNHLY, CDR2 FYNNEI. Trimming took 8 bases from V and 7 from J, leaving 15 bases between them.

The V and J genes are TRBV7-2 and TRBJ1-2, with TRBD1 matching 8 bases. V shed 4 bases, J shed 2 bases, and the junction held 3 bases outside the gene matches. Germline CDR1 is SGHTA and CDR2 is FQGNSA. There are 14 residues in the CDR3. CDR3 coding DNA: TGTGCCAGCAGCTCCCGGACAGGGAACTATGGCTACACCTTC. It yields the protein CASSSRTGNYGYTF.

The V and J genes are TRBV4-3 and TRBJ1-2; TRBD1 matches 10 bases. Germline-derived CDR1 and CDR2 are LGHNA and YSLEER. J gave up 8 bases and V 0 bases, and 9 bases lay outside the gene matches. This CDR3 region has 16 residues. The CDR3 loop reads CASSQEGGQGYRGYTF. The CDR3 bases are TGCGCCAGCAGCCAAGAAGGGGGACAGGGGTACAGAGGCTACACCTTC.

The chain recombines TRBV19 with TRBJ1-5, with a weak D call TRBD1 (5 bases). This CDR3 spans 14 amino acids. Trimming cost V 7 bases and J 9 bases, with 19 bases left between them. Germline V CDR1 and CDR2: LNHDA, SQIVND (reference sequence). Here the CDR3 reads CASKSQGNARPQHF. CDR3 bases: TGTGCCAGTAAATCGCAGGGCAATGCCAGGCCCCAGCATTTT.

This clone was detected a few times. V and J are TRBV5-1 and TRBJ1-2; tentatively, D is TRBD1 (6 bases). Trimming removed 3 bases from V and 8 bases from J, with 20 bases in between. Germline-derived CDR1 and CDR2 are SGHRS and YFSETQ. The length of the CDR3 is 15 residues. This chain's CDR3 is CASSWGFGGRGGYTF. The DNA of the CDR3 is TGCGCCAGCAGCTGGGGGTTCGGGGGGCGAGGGGGCTACACCTTC.

The gene calls are TRBV7-2 and TRBJ2-7, with 13 bases identical to TRBD2. J gave up 7 bases and V 4 bases, and 4 bases lay outside the gene matches. The CDR3 loop spans 14 amino acids. The germline gives CDR1 SGHTA, CDR2 FQGNSA. As DNA, the CDR3 is TGTGCCAGCAGCTCGGGACTAGCGGGGTGGGAGCAGTACTTC. Its translation is CASSSGLAGWEQYF. Based on the CDR3 plus reference TRBV7-2 and TRBJ2-7, the full variable domain is GAGVSQSPSNKVTEKGKDVELRCDPISGHTALYWYRQSLGQGLEFLIYFQGNSAPDKSGLPSDRFSAERTGGSVSTLTIQRTQQEDSAVYLCASSSGLAGWEQYFGPGTRLTVT.

The rearrangement uses TRBV6-5 and TRBJ2-7; a possible D gene is TRBD1 (6 bases). This CDR3 spans 12 amino acids. Looked up from germline, CDR1 is MNHEY and CDR2 is SVGAGI. Trimming pared 9 bases from V and 1 base from J, leaving 10 bases between. CDR3 nucleotide sequence: TGTGCCAGTCAGGGGTATTCCTACGAGCAGTACTTC. Translated: CASQGYSYEQYF.

DNA for the CDR3: TGCGCCAGCAGCTTGGCCGGGGGGACCTTCGGGGATGAAAAACTGTTTTTT. Translated: CASSLAGGTFGDEKLFF. The chain links TRBV5-1 to TRBJ1-4; D may be TRBD1 (5 bases). Looked up from germline, CDR1 is SGHRS and CDR2 is YFSETQ. With 0 bases removed from V and 6 bases from J, the gap between germline ends came to 18 bases. This CDR3 has 17 residues. Filled out from reference TRBV5-1 and TRBJ1-4, the complete variable domain reads KAGVTQTPRYLIKTRGQQVTLSCSPISGHRSVSWYQQTPGQGLQFLFEYFSETQRNKGNFPGRFSGRQFSNSRSEMNVSTLELGDSALYLCASSLAGGTFGDEKLFFGSGTQLSVL.

V usage is TRBV30 and J usage is TRBJ2-1, with TRBD2 matching 7 bases. The CDR3 runs to 13 residues. V shed 3 bases, J shed 8 bases, and the junction held 7 bases outside the gene matches. Germline values: CDR1 GTSNPN, CDR2 SVGIG (reference sequence). The CDR3 protein is CAWSGGLSYEQFF. The CDR3 region has the DNA TGTGCCTGGAGCGGGGGACTAAGCTATGAGCAGTTCTTC.

The chain couples TRBV6-1 to TRBJ2-2, with 8 positions matching TRBD1. The germline CDR1 and CDR2 sequences are MNHNS and SASEGT. This CDR3 comprises 14 residues. Losses at the gene ends were 8 bases for V and 5 bases for J; bases not matched to a gene: 7. The CDR3 DNA sequence: TGTGCCAGCTCTGGACAGGGAGGAACCGGGGAGCTGTTTTTT. This codes for CASSGQGGTGELFF.